The present TCR beta chain was sequenced within a study of blood T cell repertoires in COVID-19. TCRdb's copy holds only in-frame clones and misses some; the assay was immunoSEQ multiplex PCR. The sample shows roughly 30,000 clones, around 72% of them seen only once. The CDR3 runs 13 residues. CDR1 is MNHEY and CDR2 is SVGEGT in the germline V gene. The V end was cut by 6 bases, the J end by 6 bases, with 14 bases between. The rearrangement links TRBV6-2 or TRBV6-3 to TRBJ1-2; perhaps TRBD1 as D (6 bases). This sequence originates from a boy aged 2-15 years with active or convalescent COVID-19. Sequenced input: peripheral blood. CDR3 sequence: CASSLQGINGYTF. The CDR3, as DNA: TGTGCCAGCAGCCTACAGGGTATCAATGGCTACACCTTC.